This TCR beta chain was sequenced in a study of T cells after yellow fever vaccination. Study findings and constraints: In FACS-sorted repertoires, abundant clonotypes from the bulk population could appear as contaminants.

V lost 1 base and J 7 bases, leaving 10 bases between the germline ends. This CDR3 comprises 13 residues. Germline V gene lookup returns CDR1 SGHTA and CDR2 FQGNSA. The sample holds many counts of this clonotype. What it binds is unknown. A single record per CDR3 protein comes from TCRdb applying MiXCR to the 5' RACE reads. The sample shows some 250,000 distinct CDR3 sequences, 6.9% of them seen only once. This receptor was taken from a man in his thirties or forties who received the YFV17D yellow fever vaccine. The sample consisted of CD4+ T cells sorted from PBMCs, taken 15 days after the yellow fever booster vaccination. The V and J genes are TRBV7-2 and TRBJ1-1, with a possible D match to TRBD1 (5 bases). The DNA of the CDR3 is TGTGCCAGCAGCTTAGTGGGGCAACTTGAAGCTTTCTTT. It yields the protein CASSLVGQLEAFF. Complete variable domain (other parts from reference TRBV7-2 and TRBJ1-1): GAGVSQSPSNKVTEKGKDVELRCDPISGHTALYWYRQSLGQGLEFLIYFQGNSAPDKSGLPSDRFSAERTGGSVSTLTIQRTQQEDSAVYLCASSLVGQLEAFFGQGTRLTVV.